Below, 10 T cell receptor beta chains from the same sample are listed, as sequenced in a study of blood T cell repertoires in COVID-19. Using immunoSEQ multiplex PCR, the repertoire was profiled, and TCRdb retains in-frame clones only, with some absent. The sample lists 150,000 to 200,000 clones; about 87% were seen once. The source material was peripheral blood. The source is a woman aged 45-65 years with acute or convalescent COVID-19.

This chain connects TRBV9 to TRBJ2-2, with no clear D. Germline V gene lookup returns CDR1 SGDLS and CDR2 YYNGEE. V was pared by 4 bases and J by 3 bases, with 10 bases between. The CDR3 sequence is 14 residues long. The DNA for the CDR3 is TGTGCCAGCAGCCCAGGCCCTTACACCGGGGAGCTGTTTTTT. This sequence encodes CASSPGPYTGELFF.

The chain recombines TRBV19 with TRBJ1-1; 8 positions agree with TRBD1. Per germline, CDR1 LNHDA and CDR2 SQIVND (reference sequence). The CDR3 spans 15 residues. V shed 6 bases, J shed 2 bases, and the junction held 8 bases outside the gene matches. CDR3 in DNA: TGTGCCAGTAGCGGGACAGGCGGTTTTAACACTGAAGCTTTCTTT. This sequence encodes CASSGTGGFNTEAFF.

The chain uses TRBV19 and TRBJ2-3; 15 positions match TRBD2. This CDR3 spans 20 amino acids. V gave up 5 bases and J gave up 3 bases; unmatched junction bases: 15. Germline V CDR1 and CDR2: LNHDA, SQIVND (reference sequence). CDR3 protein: CASSAQRTSGRAGWTDTQYF. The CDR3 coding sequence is TGTGCCAGTAGTGCGCAGAGGACTAGCGGGAGGGCCGGTTGGACAGATACGCAGTATTTT. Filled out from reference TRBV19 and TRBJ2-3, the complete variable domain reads DGGITQSPKYLFRKEGQNVTLSCEQNLNHDAMYWYRQDPGQGLRLIYYSQIVNDFQKGDIAEGYSVSREKKESFPLTVTSAQKNPTAFYLCASSAQRTSGRAGWTDTQYFGPGTRLTVL.

The CDR3 DNA is TGTGCCAGCAGTTCTCGACGGGAAGCTAACTATGGCTACACCTTC. Protein: CASSSRREANYGYTF. V gene TRBV6-5 combines with J gene TRBJ1-2; no reliable D call. The CDR3 spans 15 residues. Trimming left V 4 bases short and J 0 bases short, with 12 bases between. The germline V gene encodes CDR1 MNHEY and CDR2 SVGAGI.

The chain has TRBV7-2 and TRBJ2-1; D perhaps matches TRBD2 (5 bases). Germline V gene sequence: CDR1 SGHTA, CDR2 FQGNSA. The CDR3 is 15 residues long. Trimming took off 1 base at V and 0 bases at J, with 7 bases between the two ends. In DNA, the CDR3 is TGTGCCAGCAGCTTAGACGGACTCTCCTACAATGAGCAGTTCTTC. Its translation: CASSLDGLSYNEQFF.

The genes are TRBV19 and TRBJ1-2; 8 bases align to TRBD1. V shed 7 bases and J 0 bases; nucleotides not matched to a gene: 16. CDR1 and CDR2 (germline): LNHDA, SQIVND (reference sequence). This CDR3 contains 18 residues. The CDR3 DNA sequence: TGTGCCAGTACCCCCCATCCGGGACAGGCCCGAGCTAACTATGGCTACACCTTC. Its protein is CASTPHPGQARANYGYTF.

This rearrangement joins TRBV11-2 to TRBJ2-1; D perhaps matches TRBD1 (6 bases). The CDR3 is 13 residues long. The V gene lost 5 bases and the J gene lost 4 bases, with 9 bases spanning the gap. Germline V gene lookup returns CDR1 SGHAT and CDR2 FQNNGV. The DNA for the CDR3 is TGTGCCAGCAGCCTAGGACAGTACAATGAGCAGTTCTTC. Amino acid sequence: CASSLGQYNEQFF.

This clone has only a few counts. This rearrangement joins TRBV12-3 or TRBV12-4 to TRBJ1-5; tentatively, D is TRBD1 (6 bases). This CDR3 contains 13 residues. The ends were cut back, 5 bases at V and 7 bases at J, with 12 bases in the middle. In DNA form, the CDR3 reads TGTGCCAGCAGTACAGGGTTGGGGCAGCCCCAGCATTTT. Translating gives CASSTGLGQPQHF.

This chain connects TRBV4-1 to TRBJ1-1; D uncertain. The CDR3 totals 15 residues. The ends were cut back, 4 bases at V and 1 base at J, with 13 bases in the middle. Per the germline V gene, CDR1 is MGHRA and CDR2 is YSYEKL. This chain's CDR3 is CASSPTRTSNTEAFF. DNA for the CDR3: TGCGCCAGCAGCCCTACTCGCACCTCGAACACTGAAGCTTTCTTT.

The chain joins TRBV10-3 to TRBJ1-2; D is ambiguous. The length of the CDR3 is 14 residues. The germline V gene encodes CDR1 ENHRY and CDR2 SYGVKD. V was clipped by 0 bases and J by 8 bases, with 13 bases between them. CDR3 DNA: TGTGCCATCAGTGAGTCGAGGGAGACGGGGGGCTACACCTTC. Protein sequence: CAISESRETGGYTF.